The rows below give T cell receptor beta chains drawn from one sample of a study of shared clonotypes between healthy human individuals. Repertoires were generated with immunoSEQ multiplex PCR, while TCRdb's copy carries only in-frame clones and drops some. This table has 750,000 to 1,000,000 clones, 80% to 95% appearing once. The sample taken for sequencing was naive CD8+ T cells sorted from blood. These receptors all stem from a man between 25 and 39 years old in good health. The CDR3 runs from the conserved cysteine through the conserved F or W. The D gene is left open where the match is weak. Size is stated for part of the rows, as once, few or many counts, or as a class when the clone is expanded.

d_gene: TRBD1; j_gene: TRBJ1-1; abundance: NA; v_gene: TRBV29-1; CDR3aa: CSVEGDRATEAFF; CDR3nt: TGCAGCGTTGAGGGGGACAGGGCCACTGAAGCTTTCTTT
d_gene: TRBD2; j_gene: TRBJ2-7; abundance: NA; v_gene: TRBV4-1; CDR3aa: CASSPQLAGDSYEQYF; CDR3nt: TGCGCCAGCAGCCCGCAACTAGCGGGAGACTCCTACGAGCAGTACTTC
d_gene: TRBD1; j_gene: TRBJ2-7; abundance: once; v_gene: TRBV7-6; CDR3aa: CASSLGEGAGYEQYF; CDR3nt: TGTGCCAGCAGCTTAGGAGAGGGGGCTGGGTACGAGCAGTACTTC
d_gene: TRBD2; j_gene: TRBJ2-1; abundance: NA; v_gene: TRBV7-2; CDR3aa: CASSLIAGGNNEQFF; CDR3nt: TGTGCCAGCAGCTTAATAGCGGGGGGTAACAATGAGCAGTTCTTC
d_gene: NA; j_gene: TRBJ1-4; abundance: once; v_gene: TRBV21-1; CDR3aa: CASSSLTAPNEKLFF; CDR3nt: TGTGCCAGCAGCTCGTTGACAGCCCCTAATGAAAAACTGTTTTTT
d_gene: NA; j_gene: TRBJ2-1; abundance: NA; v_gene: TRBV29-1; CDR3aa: CSVNFGRGEQFF; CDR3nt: TGCAGCGTCAACTTCGGGCGGGGTGAGCAGTTCTTC
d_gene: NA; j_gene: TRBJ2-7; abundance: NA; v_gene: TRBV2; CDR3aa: CARTPGPTYEQYF; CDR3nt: TGTGCCAGAACCCCAGGGCCTACCTACGAGCAGTACTTC
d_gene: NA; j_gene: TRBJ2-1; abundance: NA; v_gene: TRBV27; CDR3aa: CASSFWGPHNEQFF; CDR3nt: TGTGCCAGCAGTTTCTGGGGGCCGCACAATGAGCAGTTCTTC
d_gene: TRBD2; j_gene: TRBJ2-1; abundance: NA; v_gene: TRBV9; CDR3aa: CASSVTSGQHNEQFF; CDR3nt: TGTGCCAGCAGCGTTACTAGCGGACAACACAATGAGCAGTTCTTC
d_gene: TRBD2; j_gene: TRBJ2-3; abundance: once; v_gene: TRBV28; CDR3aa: CASRDGGKAGRPRSTDTQYF; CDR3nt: TGTGCCAGCAGGGACGGGGGAAAAGCGGGACGACCGAGAAGCACAGATACGCAGTATTTT
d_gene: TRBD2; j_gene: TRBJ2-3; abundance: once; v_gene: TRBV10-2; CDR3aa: CASHSGSWEDTQYF; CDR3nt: TGCGCCAGCCATAGCGGGAGTTGGGAGGATACGCAGTATTTT
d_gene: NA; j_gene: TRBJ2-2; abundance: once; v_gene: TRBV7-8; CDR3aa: CASSFGRRSEGGELFF; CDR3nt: TGTGCCAGCAGCTTCGGACGAAGATCAGAGGGGGGGGAGCTGTTTTTT
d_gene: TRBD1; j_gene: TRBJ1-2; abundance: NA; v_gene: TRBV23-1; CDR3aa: CASSQSTRQGLDGYTF; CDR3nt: TGCGCCAGCAGTCAATCGACCAGACAGGGTCTGGATGGCTACACCTTC
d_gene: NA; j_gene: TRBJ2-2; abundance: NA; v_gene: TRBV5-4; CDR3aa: CASSLEVNTGELFF; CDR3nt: TGTGCCAGCAGCTTGGAGGTGAACACCGGGGAGCTGTTTTTT
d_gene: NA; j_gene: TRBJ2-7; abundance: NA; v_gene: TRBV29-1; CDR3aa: CSVEDSPDYEQYF; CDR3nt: TGCAGCGTTGAAGATTCCCCAGACTACGAGCAGTACTTC
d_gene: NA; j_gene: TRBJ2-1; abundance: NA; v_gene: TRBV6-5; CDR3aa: CASSLSGQGHNEQFF; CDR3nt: TGTGCCAGCAGTCTAAGCGGGCAGGGCCACAATGAGCAGTTCTTC
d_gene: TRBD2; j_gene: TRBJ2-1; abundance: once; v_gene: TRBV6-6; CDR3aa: CASSYARTSAYNEQFF; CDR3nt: TGTGCCAGCAGTTACGCCAGGACTAGCGCCTACAATGAGCAGTTCTTC
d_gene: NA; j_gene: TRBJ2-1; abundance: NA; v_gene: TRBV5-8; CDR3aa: CASSGPSRDFFLNEQFF; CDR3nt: TGTGCCAGCAGCGGGCCCTCCCGGGACTTTTTCCTCAATGAGCAGTTCTTC
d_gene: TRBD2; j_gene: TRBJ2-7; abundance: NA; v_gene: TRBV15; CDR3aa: CATSRDQGLANEQYF; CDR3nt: TGTGCCACCAGCAGAGATCAGGGACTAGCTAACGAGCAGTACTTC
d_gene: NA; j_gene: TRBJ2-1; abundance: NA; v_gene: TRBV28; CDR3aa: CASRRVNEQFF; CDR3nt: TGTGCCAGCAGACGAGTGAATGAGCAGTTCTTC
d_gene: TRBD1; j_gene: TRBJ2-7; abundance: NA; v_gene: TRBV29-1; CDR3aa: CSVLDRGPLDRAVSYEQYF; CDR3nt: TGCAGCGTACTAGACCGGGGGCCATTGGACAGGGCCGTTTCCTACGAGCAGTACTTC
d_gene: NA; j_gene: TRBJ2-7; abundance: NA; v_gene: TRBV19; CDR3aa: CASSISGGRDEQYF; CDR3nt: TGTGCCAGTAGTATCTCGGGGGGCAGGGACGAGCAGTACTTC
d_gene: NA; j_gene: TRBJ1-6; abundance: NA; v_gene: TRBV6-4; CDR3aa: CASRIRQQASPLHF; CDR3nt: TGTGCCAGCAGAATACGACAGCAGGCTTCACCCCTCCACTTT
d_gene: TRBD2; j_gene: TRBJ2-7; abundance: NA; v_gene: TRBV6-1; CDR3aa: CASSVSPGGSYEQYF; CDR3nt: TGTGCCAGCAGTGTTTCCCCCGGGGGGTCCTACGAGCAGTACTTC
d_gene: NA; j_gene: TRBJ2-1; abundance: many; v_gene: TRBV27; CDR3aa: CASSLLGADDEQFF; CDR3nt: TGTGCCAGCAGTTTACTAGGGGCGGACGATGAGCAGTTCTTC
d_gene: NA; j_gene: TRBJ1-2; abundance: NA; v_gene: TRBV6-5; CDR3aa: CASSLGQYYGYTF; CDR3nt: TGTGCCAGCAGTCTTGGACAGTACTATGGCTACACCTTC
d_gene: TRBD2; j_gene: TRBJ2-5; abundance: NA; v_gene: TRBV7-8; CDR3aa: CASSIRAGGVPGSETQYF; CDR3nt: TGTGCCAGCAGCATAAGGGCGGGAGGTGTTCCCGGTTCGGAGACCCAGTACTTC
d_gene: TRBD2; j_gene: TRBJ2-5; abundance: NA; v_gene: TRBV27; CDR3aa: CASSILAGEETQYF; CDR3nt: TGTGCCAGCAGTATCCTAGCGGGAGAGGAGACCCAGTACTTC
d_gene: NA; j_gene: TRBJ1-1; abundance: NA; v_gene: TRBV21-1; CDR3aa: CASSLKREGQGAAANTEAFF; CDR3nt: TGTGCCAGCAGCCTGAAAAGGGAGGGACAGGGGGCTGCAGCTAACACTGAAGCTTTCTTT
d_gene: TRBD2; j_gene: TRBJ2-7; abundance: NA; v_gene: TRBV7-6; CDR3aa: CASSLLLAGVYEQYF; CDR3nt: TGTGCCAGCAGCTTACTGCTAGCGGGAGTATACGAGCAGTACTTC
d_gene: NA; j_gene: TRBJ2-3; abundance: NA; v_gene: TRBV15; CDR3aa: CATSGSTGTRDTQYF; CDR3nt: TGTGCCACCAGCGGGTCAACGGGAACCCGCGATACGCAGTATTTT
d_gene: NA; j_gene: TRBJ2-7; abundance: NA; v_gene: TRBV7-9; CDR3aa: CASSRTRGVSAYEQYF; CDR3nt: TGTGCCAGCAGCCGGACCAGGGGAGTATCAGCCTACGAGCAGTACTTC
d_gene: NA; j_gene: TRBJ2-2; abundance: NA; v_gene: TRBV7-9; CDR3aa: CASSSTLTLGSPDTGELFF; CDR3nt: TGTGCCAGCAGCTCAACACTTACTCTCGGGAGTCCGGACACCGGGGAGCTGTTTTTT
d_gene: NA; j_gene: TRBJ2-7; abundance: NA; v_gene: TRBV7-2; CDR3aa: CASSFTPGPKGSYEQYF; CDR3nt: TGTGCCAGCAGCTTCACACCGGGCCCAAAGGGCTCCTACGAGCAGTACTTC
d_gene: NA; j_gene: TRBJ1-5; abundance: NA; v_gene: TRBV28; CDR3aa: CASSADSFFREPQHF; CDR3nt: TGTGCCAGCAGTGCGGACAGTTTTTTCAGGGAGCCCCAGCATTTT
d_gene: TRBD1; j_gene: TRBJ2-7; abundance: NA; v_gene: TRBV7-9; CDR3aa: CASSPPGQGSEQYF; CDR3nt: TGTGCCAGCAGCCCGCCGGGACAGGGGAGCGAGCAGTACTTC
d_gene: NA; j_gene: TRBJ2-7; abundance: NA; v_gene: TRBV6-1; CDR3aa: CATRVSFNEQYF; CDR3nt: TGTGCCACCAGAGTAAGTTTCAACGAGCAGTACTTC
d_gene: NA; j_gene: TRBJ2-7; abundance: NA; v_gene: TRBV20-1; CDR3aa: CSATQRGEQYF; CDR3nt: TGCAGTGCCACCCAGAGGGGCGAGCAGTACTTC
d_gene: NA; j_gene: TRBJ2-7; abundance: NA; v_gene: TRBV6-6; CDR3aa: CASSYWQDPYEQYF; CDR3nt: TGTGCCAGCAGTTACTGGCAGGACCCATACGAGCAGTACTTC
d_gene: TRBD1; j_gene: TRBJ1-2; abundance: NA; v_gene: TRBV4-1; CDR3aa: CASTRDSTTNYGYTF; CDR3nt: TGCGCCAGCACCAGGGACAGTACAACTAACTATGGCTACACCTTC
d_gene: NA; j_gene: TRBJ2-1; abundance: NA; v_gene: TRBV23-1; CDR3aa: CASSREVPYNEQFF; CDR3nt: TGCGCCAGCAGTCGAGAGGTCCCATACAATGAGCAGTTCTTC
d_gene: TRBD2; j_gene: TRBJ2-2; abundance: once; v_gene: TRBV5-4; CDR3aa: CASSLGLAGANTGELFF; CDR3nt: TGTGCCAGCAGCTTGGGCCTAGCGGGAGCCAACACCGGGGAGCTGTTTTTT
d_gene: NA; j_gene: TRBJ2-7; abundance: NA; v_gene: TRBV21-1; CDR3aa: CATPGGGYEQYF; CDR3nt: TGTGCCACCCCAGGGGGAGGGTACGAGCAGTACTTC
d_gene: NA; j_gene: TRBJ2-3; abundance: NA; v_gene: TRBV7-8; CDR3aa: CASSLGTGRSADTQYF; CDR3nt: TGTGCCAGCAGCTTAGGCACGGGGCGGAGCGCAGATACGCAGTATTTT
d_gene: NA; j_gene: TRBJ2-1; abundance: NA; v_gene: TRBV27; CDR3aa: CASTSGNEQFF; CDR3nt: TGTGCCAGCACCTCGGGTAATGAGCAGTTCTTC
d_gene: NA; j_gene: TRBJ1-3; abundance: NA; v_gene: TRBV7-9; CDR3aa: CASRPRQESYSGNTIYF; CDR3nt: TGTGCCAGCAGACCTAGACAGGAGTCGTACTCTGGAAACACCATATATTTT
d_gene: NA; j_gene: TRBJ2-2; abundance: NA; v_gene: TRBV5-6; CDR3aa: CASSLNTGELFF; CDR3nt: TGTGCCAGCAGCTTGAACACCGGGGAGCTGTTTTTT
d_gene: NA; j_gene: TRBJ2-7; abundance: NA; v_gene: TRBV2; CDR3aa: CASSGIEDGQDYEQYF; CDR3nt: TGTGCCAGCAGTGGAATTGAGGACGGCCAAGACTACGAGCAGTACTTC
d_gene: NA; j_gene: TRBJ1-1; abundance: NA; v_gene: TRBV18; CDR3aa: CASSPGRNTEAFF; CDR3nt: TGTGCCAGCTCACCCGGACGGAACACTGAAGCTTTCTTT
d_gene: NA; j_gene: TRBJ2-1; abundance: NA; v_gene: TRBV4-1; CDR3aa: CASSWGRGEQFF; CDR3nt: TGCGCCAGCAGCTGGGGACGGGGTGAGCAGTTCTTC
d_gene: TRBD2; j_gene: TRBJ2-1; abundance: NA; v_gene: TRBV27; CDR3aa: CASSYGTSGRATWDEQFF; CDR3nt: TGTGCCAGCAGTTACGGGACTAGCGGGAGGGCCACTTGGGATGAGCAGTTCTTC